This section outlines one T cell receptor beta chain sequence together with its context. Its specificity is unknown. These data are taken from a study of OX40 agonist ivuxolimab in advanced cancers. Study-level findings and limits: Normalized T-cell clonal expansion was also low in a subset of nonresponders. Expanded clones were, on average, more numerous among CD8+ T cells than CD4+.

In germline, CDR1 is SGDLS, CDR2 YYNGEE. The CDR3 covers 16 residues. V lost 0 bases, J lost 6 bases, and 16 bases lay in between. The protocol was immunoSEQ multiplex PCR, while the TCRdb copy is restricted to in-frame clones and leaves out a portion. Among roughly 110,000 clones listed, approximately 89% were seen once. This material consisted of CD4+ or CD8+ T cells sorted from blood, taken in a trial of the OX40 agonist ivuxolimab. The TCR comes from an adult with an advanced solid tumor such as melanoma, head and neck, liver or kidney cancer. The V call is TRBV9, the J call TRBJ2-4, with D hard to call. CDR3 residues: CASSVASGFSPNIQYF. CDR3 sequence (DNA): TGTGCCAGCAGCGTAGCTAGTGGCTTTAGCCCAAACATTCAGTACTTC.